This TCR beta chain was documented in a study of blood T cell repertoires in COVID-19. Study summary: Sources were T cells, B-cell-depleted T cells, or PBMCs; the material itself was cDNA or gDNA.

The V gene lost 3 bases and the J gene lost 7 bases, with 15 bases spanning the gap. Germline CDR1 is SNHLY and CDR2 is FYNNEI. The CDR3 totals 14 residues. Original handling: How many nucleated cells were present was estimated from reference gene primer amplification. The data were produced by immunoSEQ multiplex PCR, yet TCRdb's version contains in-frame clones alone and is incomplete. Clone size and V and J calls were adopted from that table, with D and trimming inferred from the DNA. The sample has some 150,000 clones, around 80% seen once. Individuals aged roughly 18 to 90 years were recruited from fewer than 30 US areas. Participant-given clinical history determined each cohort assignment.

The TCR originated in a woman between 45 and 65 years old who had recovered from COVID-19. The specimen sequenced was PBMCs or T cells enriched from blood (not recorded which). The chain carries TRBV2 and TRBJ1-2; the D gene is possibly TRBD1 (6 bases). The chain's CDR3 is CASSDRGRGTGYTF. The CDR3 DNA follows: TGTGCCAGCAGTGATCGGGGAAGGGGGACTGGCTACACCTTC.